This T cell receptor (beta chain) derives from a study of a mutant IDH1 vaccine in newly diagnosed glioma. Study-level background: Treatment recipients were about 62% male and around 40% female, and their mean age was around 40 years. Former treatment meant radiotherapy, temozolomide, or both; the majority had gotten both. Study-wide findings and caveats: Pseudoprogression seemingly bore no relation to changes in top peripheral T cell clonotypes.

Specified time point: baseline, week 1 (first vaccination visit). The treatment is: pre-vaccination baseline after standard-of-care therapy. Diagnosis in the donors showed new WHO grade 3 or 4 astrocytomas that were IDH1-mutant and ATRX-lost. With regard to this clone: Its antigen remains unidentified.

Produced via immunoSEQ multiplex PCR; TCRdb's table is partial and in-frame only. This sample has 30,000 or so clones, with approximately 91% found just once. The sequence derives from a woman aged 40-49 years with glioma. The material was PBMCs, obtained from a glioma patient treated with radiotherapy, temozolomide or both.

The CDR3 region is CASDSLYYEQYF. DNA of the CDR3: TGTGCCAGTGATAGCTTATACTACGAGCAGTACTTC. J is TRBJ2-7 and V is TRBV19, with D unresolved. Germline CDR1 LNHDA, CDR2 SQIVND (reference sequence). The CDR3 totals 12 residues. Trimming removed 8 bases from V and 3 bases from J, with 11 bases in between. The full variable domain, its missing parts supplied by reference TRBV19 and TRBJ2-7, is DGGITQSPKYLFRKEGQNVTLSCEQNLNHDAMYWYRQDPGQGLRLIYYSQIVNDFQKGDIAEGYSVSREKKESFPLTVTSAQKNPTAFYLCASDSLYYEQYFGPGTRLTVT.